The T cell receptor (beta chain) described here comes from a study of cytomegalovirus exposure and HLA in healthy donors (dated by TCRdb to between 2016 and 2019). For context, the study as a whole: The 500 to 700 repertoires of the first cohort and the 95 to 150 validation repertoires were produced on the same platform, according to a later analysis. Along with the approximately 650-subject first cohort, a separate validation cohort of roughly 110 different subjects was used. High-throughput TCR immunosequencing, statistical association of individual TCRs with disease status, and machine learning were combined to predict cytomegalovirus infection status. The aim of the study was to test whether cataloging public T cell receptors could identify signatures of past pathogen exposure. Overall study outcomes, separate from this receptor: Most TCR sequences were observed very rarely across donors, whereas some public TCRs were present in many individuals. The validation cohort had no HLA typing available for a later analysis, so co-occurrence within that cohort was assessed over all 120 or so repertoires. Of the cluster scores, 85% to 95% were above 0 in a later analysis, which found that TCRs clustered in the first cohort also tended to co-occur in the 95 to 150 validation repertoires. The authors suggested that the approach could potentially be generalized to other disease states and immunological phenotypes. A few of the identified cytomegalovirus-associated TCR beta chains were confirmed in vitro to be specific for cytomegalovirus antigens. Cytomegalovirus status was reported to be diagnosed by the classifier with high specificity and sensitivity in both the original and validation cohorts. In the study, some 180 TCR beta chains were listed as associated with cytomegalovirus.

The donors belonged to the validation cohort of approximately 130 subjects, which was separate from the roughly 700-subject first cohort. Trimming costs V 3 bases and J 8 bases, and their ends lie 22 bases apart. Its CDR3 holds 15 amino acids, cysteine through phenylalanine. Here the CDR3 DNA is all that survives: 45 bases in frame from base 1. Via the germline V gene (reference sequence), CDR1 is GTSNPN and CDR2 SVGIG. Receptor amplification or capture employed the immunoSEQ multiplex PCR assay. As for how the authors treated the data: To diagnose cytomegalovirus status from the catalog of TCR beta chain sequences, a statistical classification framework was built. TCRdb stores this immuneACCESS table with in-frame sequences only. Part of the clones is absent; in the studies checked, under half of the shortfall reflects unresolved V genes, and no reason is known for the rest. V and J calls and clone size are copied from that table; D and trimming were computed from the DNA. This sample has about 74,000 clones in its table, and 94% of those were observed once. The ten largest clones capture around 1.5% of the sample.

With regard to this clone: Its binding antigen is unknown. The sample holds no much larger clone one base away, and base qualities are not on file.

The source of this sequence is a man aged 18 to 30 in good health and CMV-seropositive. The material sequenced was PBMCs. The chain is encoded by TRBV30 joined to TRBJ1-2; the D gene is possibly TRBD1, with 5 bases matching. The DNA sequence is given as TGTGCCTGGAGCCCGGGGGAGGCAAACACCAACGGCTACACCTTC. Protein translation: CAWSPGEANTNGYTF.